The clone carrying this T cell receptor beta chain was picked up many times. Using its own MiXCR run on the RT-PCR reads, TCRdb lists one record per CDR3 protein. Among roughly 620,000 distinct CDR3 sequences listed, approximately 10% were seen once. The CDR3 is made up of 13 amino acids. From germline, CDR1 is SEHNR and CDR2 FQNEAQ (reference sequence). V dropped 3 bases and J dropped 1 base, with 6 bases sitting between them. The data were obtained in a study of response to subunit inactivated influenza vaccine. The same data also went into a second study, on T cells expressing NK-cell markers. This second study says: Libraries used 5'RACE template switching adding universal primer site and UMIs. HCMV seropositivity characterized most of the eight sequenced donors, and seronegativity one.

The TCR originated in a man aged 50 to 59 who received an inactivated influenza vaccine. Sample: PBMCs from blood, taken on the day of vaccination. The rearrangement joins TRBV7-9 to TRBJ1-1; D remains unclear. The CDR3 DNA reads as TGTGCCAGCAGCTTCGGACCGAACACTGAAGCTTTCTTT. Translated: CASSFGPNTEAFF.